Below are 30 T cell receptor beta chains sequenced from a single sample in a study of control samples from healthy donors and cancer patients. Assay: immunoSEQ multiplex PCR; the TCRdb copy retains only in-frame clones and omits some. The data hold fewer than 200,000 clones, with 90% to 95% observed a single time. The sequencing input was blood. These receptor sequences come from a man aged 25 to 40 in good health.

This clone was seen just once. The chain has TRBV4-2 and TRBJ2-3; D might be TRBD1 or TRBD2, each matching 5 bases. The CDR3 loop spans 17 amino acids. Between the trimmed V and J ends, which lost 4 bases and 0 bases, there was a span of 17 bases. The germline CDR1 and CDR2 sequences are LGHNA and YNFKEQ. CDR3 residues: CASSRGPTAPSTDTQYF. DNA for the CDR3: TGTGCCAGCAGCCGGGGACCGACAGCTCCTAGCACAGATACGCAGTATTTT.

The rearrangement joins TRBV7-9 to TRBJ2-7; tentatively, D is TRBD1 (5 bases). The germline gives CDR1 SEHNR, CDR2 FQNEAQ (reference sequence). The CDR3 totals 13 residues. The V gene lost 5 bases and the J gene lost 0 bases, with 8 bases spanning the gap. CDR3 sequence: CASSGASSYEQYF. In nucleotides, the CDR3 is TGTGCCAGCAGCGGGGCTAGCTCCTACGAGCAGTACTTC.

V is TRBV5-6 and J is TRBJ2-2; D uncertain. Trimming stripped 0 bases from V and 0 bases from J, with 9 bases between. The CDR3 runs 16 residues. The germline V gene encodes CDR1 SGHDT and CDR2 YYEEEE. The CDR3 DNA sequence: TGTGCCAGCAGCTTGGATGGGTTCGCGAACACCGGGGAGCTGTTTTTT. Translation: CASSLDGFANTGELFF.

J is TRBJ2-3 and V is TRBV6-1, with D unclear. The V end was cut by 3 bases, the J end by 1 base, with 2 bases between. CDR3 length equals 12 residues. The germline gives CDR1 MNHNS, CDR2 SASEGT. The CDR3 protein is CASSDRTDTQYF. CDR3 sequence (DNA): TGTGCCAGCAGTGATCGCACAGATACGCAGTATTTT.

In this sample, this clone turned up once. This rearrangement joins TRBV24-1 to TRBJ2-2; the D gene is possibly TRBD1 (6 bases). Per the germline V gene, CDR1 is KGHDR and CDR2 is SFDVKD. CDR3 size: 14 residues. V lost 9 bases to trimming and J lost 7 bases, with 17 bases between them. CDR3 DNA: TGTGCCACCGGATCAGGGGAAAGTGTCGGGGAGCTGTTTTTT. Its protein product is CATGSGESVGELFF.

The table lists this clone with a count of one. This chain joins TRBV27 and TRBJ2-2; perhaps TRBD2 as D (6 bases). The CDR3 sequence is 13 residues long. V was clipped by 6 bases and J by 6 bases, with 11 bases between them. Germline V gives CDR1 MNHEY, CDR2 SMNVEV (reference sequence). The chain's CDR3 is CASSRLGAGELFF. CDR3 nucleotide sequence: TGTGCCAGCAGCAGACTAGGGGCCGGGGAGCTGTTTTTT.

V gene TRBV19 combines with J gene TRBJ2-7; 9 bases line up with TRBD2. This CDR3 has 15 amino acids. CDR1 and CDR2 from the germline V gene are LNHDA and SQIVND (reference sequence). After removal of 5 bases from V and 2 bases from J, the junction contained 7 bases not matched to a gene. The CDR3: CASSQAGLAAYEQYF. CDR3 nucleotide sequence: TGTGCCAGTAGTCAGGCGGGACTAGCCGCCTACGAGCAGTACTTC. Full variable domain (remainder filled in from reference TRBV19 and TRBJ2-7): DGGITQSPKYLFRKEGQNVTLSCEQNLNHDAMYWYRQDPGQGLRLIYYSQIVNDFQKGDIAEGYSVSREKKESFPLTVTSAQKNPTAFYLCASSQAGLAAYEQYFGPGTRLTVT.

CDR3 sequence (DNA): TGCGCCAGCAGACCAGGGGGCGGATGGGGCTACACCTTC. This encodes CASRPGGGWGYTF. The chain is built from TRBV5-1 and TRBJ1-2, with TRBD1 identical over 8 bases. The CDR3 is made up of 13 amino acids. The V gene's germline CDR1 is SGHRS and CDR2 YFSETQ. V was pared by 5 bases and J by 8 bases, with 8 bases of the junction left unmatched.

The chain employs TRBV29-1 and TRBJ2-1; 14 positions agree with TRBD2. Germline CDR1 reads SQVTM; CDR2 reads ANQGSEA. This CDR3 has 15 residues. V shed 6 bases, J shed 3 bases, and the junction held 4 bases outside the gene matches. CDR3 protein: CSVGTSGGIYNEQFF. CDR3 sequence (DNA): TGCAGCGTCGGGACTAGCGGGGGAATCTACAATGAGCAGTTCTTC.

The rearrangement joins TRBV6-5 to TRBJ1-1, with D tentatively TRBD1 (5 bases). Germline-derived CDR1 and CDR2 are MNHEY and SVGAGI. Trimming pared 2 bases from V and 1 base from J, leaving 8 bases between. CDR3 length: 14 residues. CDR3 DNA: TGTGCCAGCAGTTACGCCAGGGCGAACACTGAAGCTTTCTTT. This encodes CASSYARANTEAFF.

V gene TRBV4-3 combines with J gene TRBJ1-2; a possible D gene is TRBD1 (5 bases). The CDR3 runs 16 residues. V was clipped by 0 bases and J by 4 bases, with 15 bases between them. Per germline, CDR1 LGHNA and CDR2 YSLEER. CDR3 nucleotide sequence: TGCGCCAGCAGCCAAGAAGGAGGGGCAGGGACCTATGGCTACACCTTC. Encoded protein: CASSQEGGAGTYGYTF.

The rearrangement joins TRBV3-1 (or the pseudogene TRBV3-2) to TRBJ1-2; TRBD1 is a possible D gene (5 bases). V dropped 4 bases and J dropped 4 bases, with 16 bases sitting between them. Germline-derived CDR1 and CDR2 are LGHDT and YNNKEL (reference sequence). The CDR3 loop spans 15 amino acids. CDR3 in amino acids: CASSRSLRGSYGYTF. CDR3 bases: TGTGCCAGCAGCCGATCCCTAAGGGGAAGCTATGGCTACACCTTC.

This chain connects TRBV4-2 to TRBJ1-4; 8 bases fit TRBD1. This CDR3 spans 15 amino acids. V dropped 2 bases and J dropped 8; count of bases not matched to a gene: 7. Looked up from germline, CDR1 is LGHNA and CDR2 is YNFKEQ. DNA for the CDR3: TGTGCCAGCAGCCAAACTCAGGGGGCTGGGGAAAAACTGTTTTTT. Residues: CASSQTQGAGEKLFF.

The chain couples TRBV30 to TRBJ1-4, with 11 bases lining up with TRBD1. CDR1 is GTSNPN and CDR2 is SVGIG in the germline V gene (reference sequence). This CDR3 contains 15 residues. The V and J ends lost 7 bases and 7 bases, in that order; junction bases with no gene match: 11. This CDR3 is CAFRDRGKFGEKLFF. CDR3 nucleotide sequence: TGTGCCTTCCGGGACAGGGGGAAGTTCGGTGAAAAACTGTTTTTT.

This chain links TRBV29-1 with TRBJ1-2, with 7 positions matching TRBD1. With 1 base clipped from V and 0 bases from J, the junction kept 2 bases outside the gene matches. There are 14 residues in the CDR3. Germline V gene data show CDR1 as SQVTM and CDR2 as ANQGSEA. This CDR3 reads CSVEGQGANYGYTF. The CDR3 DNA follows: TGCAGCGTTGAAGGACAGGGAGCTAACTATGGCTACACCTTC.

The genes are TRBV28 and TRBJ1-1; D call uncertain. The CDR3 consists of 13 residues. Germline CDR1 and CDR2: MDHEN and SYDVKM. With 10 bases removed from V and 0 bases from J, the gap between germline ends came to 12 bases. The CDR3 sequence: CATVPIMNTEAFF. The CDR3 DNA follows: TGTGCCACCGTTCCTATTATGAACACTGAAGCTTTCTTT. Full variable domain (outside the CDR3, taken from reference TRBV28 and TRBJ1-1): DVKVTQSSRYLVKRTGEKVFLECVQDMDHENMFWYRQDPGLGLRLIYFSYDVKMKEKGDIPEGYSVSREKKERFSLILESASTNQTSMYLCATVPIMNTEAFFGQGTRLTVV.

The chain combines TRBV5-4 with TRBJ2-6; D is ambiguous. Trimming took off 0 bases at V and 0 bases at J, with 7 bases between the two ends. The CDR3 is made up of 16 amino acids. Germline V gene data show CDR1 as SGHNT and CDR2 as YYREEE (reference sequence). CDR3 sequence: CASSLAGFSGANVLTF. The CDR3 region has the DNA TGTGCCAGCAGCTTGGCCGGATTCTCTGGGGCCAACGTCCTGACTTTC.

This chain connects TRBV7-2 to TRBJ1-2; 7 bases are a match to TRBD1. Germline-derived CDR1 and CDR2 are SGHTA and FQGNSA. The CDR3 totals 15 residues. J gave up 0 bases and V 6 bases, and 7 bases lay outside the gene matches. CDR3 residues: CASSPRQGANYGYTF. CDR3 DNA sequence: TGTGCCAGCAGTCCTCGACAGGGAGCTAACTATGGCTACACCTTC. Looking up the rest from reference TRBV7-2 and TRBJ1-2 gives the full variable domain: GAGVSQSPSNKVTEKGKDVELRCDPISGHTALYWYRQSLGQGLEFLIYFQGNSAPDKSGLPSDRFSAERTGGSVSTLTIQRTQQEDSAVYLCASSPRQGANYGYTFGSGTRLTVV.

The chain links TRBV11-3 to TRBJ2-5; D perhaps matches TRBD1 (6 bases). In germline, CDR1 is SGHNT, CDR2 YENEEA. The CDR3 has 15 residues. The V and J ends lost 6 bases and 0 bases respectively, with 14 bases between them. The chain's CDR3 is CASSSARDNQETQYF. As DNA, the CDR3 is TGTGCCAGCAGTTCCGCCCGGGACAACCAAGAGACCCAGTACTTC.

This CDR3 reads CASSYPEGGGNSPLHF. CDR3 nucleotide sequence: TGTGCCAGCAGTTACCCCGAAGGGGGCGGTAATTCACCCCTCCACTTT. The rearrangement uses TRBV6-2 or TRBV6-3 and TRBJ1-6; 7 bases agree with TRBD1. The V gene end was trimmed by 2 bases and the J gene end by 6 bases; junction bases not matched to a gene: 7. This CDR3 comprises 16 residues. CDR1 is MNHEY and CDR2 is SVGEGT in the germline V gene.

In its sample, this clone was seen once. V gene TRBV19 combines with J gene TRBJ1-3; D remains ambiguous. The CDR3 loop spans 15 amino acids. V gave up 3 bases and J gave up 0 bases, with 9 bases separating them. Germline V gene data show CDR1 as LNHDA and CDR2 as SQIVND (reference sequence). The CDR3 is CASSMVGLSGNTIYF. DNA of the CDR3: TGTGCCAGTAGTATGGTGGGCCTCTCTGGAAACACCATATATTTT. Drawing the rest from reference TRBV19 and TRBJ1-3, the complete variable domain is DGGITQSPKYLFRKEGQNVTLSCEQNLNHDAMYWYRQDPGQGLRLIYYSQIVNDFQKGDIAEGYSVSREKKESFPLTVTSAQKNPTAFYLCASSMVGLSGNTIYFGEGSWLTVV.

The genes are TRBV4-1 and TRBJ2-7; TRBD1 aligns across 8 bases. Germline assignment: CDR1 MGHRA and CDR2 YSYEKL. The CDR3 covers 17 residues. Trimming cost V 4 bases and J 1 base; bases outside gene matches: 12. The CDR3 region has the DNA TGCGCCAGCAGCCTGGCGGGGACCGGGACAGGATCCTACGAGCAGTACTTC. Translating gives CASSLAGTGTGSYEQYF.

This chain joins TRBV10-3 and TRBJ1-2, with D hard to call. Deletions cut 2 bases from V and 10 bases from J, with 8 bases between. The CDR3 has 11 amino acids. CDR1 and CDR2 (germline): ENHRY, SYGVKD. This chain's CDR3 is CAISEEGFYTF. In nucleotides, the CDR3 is TGTGCCATCAGTGAGGAGGGATTCTACACCTTC.

The CDR3 is CASSPGLLGTGELFF. CDR3 sequence (DNA): TGTGCCAGCAGCCCGGGACTCTTGGGCACCGGGGAGCTGTTTTTT. The chain carries TRBV7-9 and TRBJ2-2; D is possibly TRBD2 (6 bases). V gave up 5 bases and J gave up 4 bases, with 14 bases separating them. This CDR3 is built from 15 residues. Germline CDR1 reads SEHNR; CDR2 reads FQNEAQ (reference sequence).

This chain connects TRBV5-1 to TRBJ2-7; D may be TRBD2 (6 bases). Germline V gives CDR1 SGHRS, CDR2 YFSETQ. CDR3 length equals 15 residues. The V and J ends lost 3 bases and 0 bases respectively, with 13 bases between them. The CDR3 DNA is TGCGCCAGCAGCTCGATTCAGGACTACTCCTACGAGCAGTACTTC. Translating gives CASSSIQDYSYEQYF.

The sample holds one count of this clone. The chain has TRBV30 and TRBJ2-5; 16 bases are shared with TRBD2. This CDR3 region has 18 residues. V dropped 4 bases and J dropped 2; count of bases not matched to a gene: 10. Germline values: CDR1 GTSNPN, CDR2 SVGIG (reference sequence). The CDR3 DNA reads TGTGCCTGGAACCGCGGGACTAGCGGGGGGGTTAGGCAAGAGACCCAGTACTTC. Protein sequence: CAWNRGTSGGVRQETQYF.

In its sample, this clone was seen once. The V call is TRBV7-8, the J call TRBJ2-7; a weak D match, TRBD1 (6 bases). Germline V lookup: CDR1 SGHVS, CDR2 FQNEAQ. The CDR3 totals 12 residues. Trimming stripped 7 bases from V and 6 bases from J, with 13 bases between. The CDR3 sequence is CASTGTYGEQYF. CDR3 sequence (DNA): TGTGCCAGCACCGGGACATACGGCGAGCAGTACTTC.

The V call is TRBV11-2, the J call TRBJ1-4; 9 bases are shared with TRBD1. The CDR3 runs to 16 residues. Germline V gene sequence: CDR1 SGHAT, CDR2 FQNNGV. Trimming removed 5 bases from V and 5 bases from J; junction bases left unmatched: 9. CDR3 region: CASSTQPGQGNEKLFF. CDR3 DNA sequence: TGTGCCAGCAGCACGCAGCCGGGACAGGGAAATGAAAAACTGTTTTTT.

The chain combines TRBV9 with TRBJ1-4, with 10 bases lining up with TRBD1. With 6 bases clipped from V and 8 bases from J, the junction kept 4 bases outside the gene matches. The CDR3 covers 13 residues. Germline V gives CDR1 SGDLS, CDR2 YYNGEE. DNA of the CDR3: TGTGCCAGCACCGGACAGGGGGGAGAAAAACTGTTTTTT. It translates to CASTGQGGEKLFF.

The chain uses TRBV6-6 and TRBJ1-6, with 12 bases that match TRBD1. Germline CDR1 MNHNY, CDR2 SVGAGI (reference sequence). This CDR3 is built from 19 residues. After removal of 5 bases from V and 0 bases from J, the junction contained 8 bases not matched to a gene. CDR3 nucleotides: TGTGCCAGCAGTCCGGGACAGGGGGCCAGTAGCTCCTATAATTCACCCCTCCACTTT. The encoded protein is CASSPGQGASSSYNSPLHF.